This TCR beta chain was observed in a study of blood T cell repertoires in COVID-19. About the research overall: T cells, B-cell-depleted T cells, or PBMCs provided the cDNA or gDNA that served as material.

Authors' data handling: Reference gene primer amplification gave estimated nucleated cell counts. Clones were read by immunoSEQ multiplex PCR, and TCRdb kept only the in-frame ones, dropping some. V, J and clone size were drawn from that table, and D and trimming were deduced from the DNA. The data hold 180,000 or so clones, with over 75% observed a single time. Trimming took 3 bases from V and 8 from J, leaving 10 bases between them. The CDR3 length is 13 residues. Cohort 3 donors were reported recovered after two negative PCRs, clearance, or symptom resolution. The sample was PBMCs or T cells enriched from blood (not recorded which). The TCR was taken from a woman under 30 who had recovered from COVID-19. The chain has TRBV12-3 or TRBV12-4 and TRBJ1-4; D ambiguous. This CDR3 reads CASSFRREEKLFF. The CDR3 DNA reads TGTGCCAGCAGTTTCAGAAGGGAGGAAAAACTGTTTTTT.